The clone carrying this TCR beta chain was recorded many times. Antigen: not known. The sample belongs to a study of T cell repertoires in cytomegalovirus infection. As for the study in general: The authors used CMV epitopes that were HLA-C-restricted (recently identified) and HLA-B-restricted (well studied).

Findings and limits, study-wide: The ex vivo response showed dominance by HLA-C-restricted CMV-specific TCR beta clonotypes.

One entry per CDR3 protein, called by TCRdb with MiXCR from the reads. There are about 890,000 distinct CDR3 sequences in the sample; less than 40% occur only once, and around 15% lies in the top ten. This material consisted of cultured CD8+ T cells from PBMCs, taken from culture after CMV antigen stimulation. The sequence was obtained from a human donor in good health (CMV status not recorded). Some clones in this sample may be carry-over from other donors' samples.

CDR3 amino acids: CASSLASGGGNEKLFF. CDR3 nucleotides: TGTGCCAGCAGCTTAGCATCGGGGGGGGGGAACGAAAAACTGTTTTTT. The V call is TRBV11-2, the J call TRBJ1-4, with TRBD1 as a possible D gene (5 bases). CDR3 length: 16 amino acids. Germline V gene sequence: CDR1 SGHAT, CDR2 FQNNGV. Trimming removed 1 base at V and 8 bases at J, with 17 bases between.